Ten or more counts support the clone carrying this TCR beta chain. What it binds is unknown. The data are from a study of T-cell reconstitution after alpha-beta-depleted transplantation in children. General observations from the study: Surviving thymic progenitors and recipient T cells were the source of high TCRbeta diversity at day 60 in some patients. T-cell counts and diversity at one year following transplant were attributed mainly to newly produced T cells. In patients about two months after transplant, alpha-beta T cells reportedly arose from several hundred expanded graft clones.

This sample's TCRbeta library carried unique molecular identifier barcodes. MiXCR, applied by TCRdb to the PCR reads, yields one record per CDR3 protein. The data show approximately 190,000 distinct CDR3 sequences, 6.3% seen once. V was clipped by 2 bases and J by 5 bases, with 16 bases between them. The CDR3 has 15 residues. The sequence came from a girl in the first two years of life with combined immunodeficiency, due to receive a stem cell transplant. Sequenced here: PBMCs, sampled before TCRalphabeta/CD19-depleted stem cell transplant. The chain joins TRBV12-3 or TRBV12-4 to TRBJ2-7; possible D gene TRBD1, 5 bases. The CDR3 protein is CASSLPGLRQHEQYF. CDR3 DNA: TGTGCCAGCAGTTTACCGGGTCTCCGACAGCACGAGCAGTACTTC.